Below are 29 T cell receptor beta chains sequenced from a single sample in a study of cytomegalovirus exposure and HLA in healthy donors. The PCR made use of 60 Vbeta and 13 Jbeta primers. TCRdb's copy holds only in-frame clones and misses some; the assay was immunoSEQ multiplex PCR. Here the sample spans more than 95,000 clones, roughly 80% being singletons. Sequencing was done on a sample of PBMCs. All receptors come from a man aged 25 to 40 in good health and CMV-seropositive.

The chain links TRBV4-1 to TRBJ2-5; no clear D gene. The CDR3 sequence is 14 residues long. V was clipped by 1 base and J by 4 bases, with 10 bases between them. Looked up from germline, CDR1 is MGHRA and CDR2 is YSYEKL. This CDR3 is CASSQVSRRETQYF. CDR3 nucleotide sequence: TGCGCCAGCAGCCAAGTGAGCAGGCGAGAGACCCAGTACTTC.

This sequence joins TRBV5-6 and TRBJ2-2; D might be TRBD1 (6 bases). Trimming cost V 4 bases and J 6 bases, with 16 bases left between them. The CDR3 is 15 amino acids. The V gene's germline CDR1 is SGHDT and CDR2 YYEEEE. CDR3 protein: CASSRGTGRAGELFF. The DNA for the CDR3 is TGTGCCAGCAGCCGGGGAACAGGGAGAGCCGGGGAGCTGTTTTTT.

The rearrangement links TRBV19 to TRBJ1-5; tentative D call: TRBD1 (5 bases). Trimming took off 0 bases at V and 0 bases at J, with 6 bases between the two ends. Germline CDR1 reads LNHDA; CDR2 reads SQIVND (reference sequence). The CDR3 has 15 residues. CDR3 protein: CASSIDGGSNQPQHF. The CDR3 DNA sequence: TGTGCCAGTAGTATAGACGGGGGTAGCAATCAGCCCCAGCATTTT. The full variable domain, rest sourced from reference TRBV19 and TRBJ1-5, is DGGITQSPKYLFRKEGQNVTLSCEQNLNHDAMYWYRQDPGQGLRLIYYSQIVNDFQKGDIAEGYSVSREKKESFPLTVTSAQKNPTAFYLCASSIDGGSNQPQHFGDGTRLSIL.

As regards this clone: This sample includes further DNA sequences coding for the same CDR3. The gene calls are TRBV30 and TRBJ2-1; 7 nucleotides agree with TRBD2. Trimming cost V 0 bases and J 7 bases; bases outside gene matches: 0. The CDR3 sequence is 12 residues long. Germline lookup yields CDR1 GTSNPN and CDR2 SVGIG (reference sequence). The CDR3 loop reads CAWSVAGNEQFF. In DNA, the CDR3 is TGTGCCTGGAGTGTAGCGGGGAATGAGCAGTTCTTC. The whole variable domain, remainder taken from reference TRBV30 and TRBJ2-1, is SQTIHQWPATLVQPVGSPLSLECTVEGTSNPNLYWYRQAAGRGLQLLFYSVGIGQISSEVPQNLSASRPQDRQFILSSKKLLLSDSGFYLCAWSVAGNEQFFGPGTRLTVL.

A single count supports this clone. This chain joins TRBV4-1 and TRBJ1-2; D is undetermined. CDR1 and CDR2 (germline): MGHRA, YSYEKL. V was clipped by 1 base and J by 6 bases, with 9 bases between them. The CDR3 has 13 amino acids. The CDR3 spells CASSQGANDGYTF. CDR3 DNA sequence: TGCGCCAGCAGCCAAGGAGCGAACGATGGCTACACCTTC.

This clone was seen a few times. The chain couples TRBV11-3 to TRBJ1-2, with D possibly TRBD1 on 6 matching bases. Germline values: CDR1 SGHNT, CDR2 YENEEA. V lost 2 bases to trimming and J lost 0 bases, with 10 bases between them. This CDR3 has 15 amino acids. DNA for the CDR3: TGTGCCAGCAGCTTAAACAGGGACACTAACTATGGCTACACCTTC. This sequence encodes CASSLNRDTNYGYTF.

Only a few counts were recorded for this clone. V is TRBV18 and J is TRBJ2-1; D perhaps matches TRBD2 (6 bases). The V end lost 5 bases, the J end lost 8 bases, and 10 bases lay between the germline ends. The CDR3 totals 12 residues. From germline, CDR1 is KGHSH and CDR2 LQKENI. CDR3 nucleotide sequence: TGTGCCAGCTCAGCTACTAGCTATGAGCAGTTCTTC. It is translated as CASSATSYEQFF.

The chain has TRBV28 and TRBJ2-7; 8 bases match TRBD1. The ends lost 7 bases at V and 5 bases at J; junction bases unmatched: 7. Per the germline V gene, CDR1 is MDHEN and CDR2 is SYDVKM. The length of the CDR3 is 13 residues. The CDR3 sequence: CASTDRARDEQYF. The CDR3 DNA reads as TGTGCCAGCACGGACAGGGCCCGGGACGAGCAGTACTTC.

The chain links TRBV4-1 to TRBJ2-3; TRBD2 matches at 13 bases. From germline, CDR1 is MGHRA and CDR2 YSYEKL. The CDR3 consists of 17 residues. Unmatched junction bases numbered 7, after V lost 6 bases and J lost 1 base. The CDR3 region has the DNA TGCGCCAGCAGGCAGGGAGGACTAGCGGGGGGCACAGATACGCAGTATTTT. Translated: CASRQGGLAGGTDTQYF.

This chain links TRBV25-1 with TRBJ2-3, with D tentatively TRBD1 (6 bases). The CDR3 consists of 16 residues. Trimming removed 0 bases at V and 4 bases at J, with 14 bases between. Germline lookup yields CDR1 MGHDK and CDR2 SYGVNS. The CDR3 region has the DNA TGTGCCAGCAGTGAATACCCAGGGGACGGGCCAGATACGCAGTATTTT. Its protein is CASSEYPGDGPDTQYF.

This rearrangement joins TRBV21-1 to TRBJ1-5; the table's TRBD1 call for D was not verified on the DNA. TRBV21-1 is marked as a pseudogene. The CDR3 is made up of 16 amino acids. The CDR3 coding sequence is TGTGCCAGATCTTGGGGCAGCAGGGGTAGCAATCAGCCCCAGCATTTT. This gives the protein CARSWGSRGSNQPQHF.

This chain uses TRBV19 with TRBJ2-3; D perhaps matches TRBD2 (6 bases). Germline V gene lookup returns CDR1 LNHDA and CDR2 SQIVND (reference sequence). Trimming removed 3 bases from V and 5 bases from J, with 18 bases in between. This CDR3 is 16 amino acids long. CDR3: CASSISRHPGGDTQYF. DNA of the CDR3: TGTGCCAGTAGTATCTCAAGACACCCCGGGGGAGATACGCAGTATTTT.

A single count supports this clone. The chain carries TRBV2 and TRBJ2-1; TRBD2 might be the D (5 bases). CDR3 length: 16 amino acids. From germline, CDR1 is SNHLY and CDR2 FYNNEI. With 0 bases removed from V and 2 bases from J, the gap between germline ends came to 11 bases. CDR3 sequence: CASSEAVEGPYNEQFF. CDR3 nucleotide sequence: TGTGCCAGCAGTGAAGCGGTAGAGGGCCCCTACAATGAGCAGTTCTTC.

The CDR3 is CASTRGIAGNQPQHF. CDR3 bases: TGTGCCAGCACACGAGGAATTGCGGGCAATCAGCCCCAGCATTTT. V and J are TRBV2 and TRBJ1-5, with D unclear. The CDR3 runs 15 residues. The V end lost 7 bases, the J end lost 2 bases, and 15 bases lay between the germline ends. Germline CDR1 SNHLY, CDR2 FYNNEI.

This rearrangement joins TRBV7-6 to TRBJ1-4; D remains ambiguous. Germline assignment: CDR1 SGHVS and CDR2 FNYEAQ. With 0 bases removed from V and 15 bases from J, the gap between germline ends came to 17 bases. The length of the CDR3 is 14 residues. The CDR3 DNA reads TGTGCCAGCAGCTTAGCGCTGGGCCCCGATTCTTTGTTTTTT. Translation: CASSLALGPDSLFF.

This chain joins TRBV12-5 and TRBJ2-3; possibly TRBD1 for D (5 bases). The CDR3 loop spans 14 amino acids. CDR1 is LGHNT, CDR2 FRNRAP, per germline. Trimming took off 7 bases at V and 0 bases at J, with 11 bases between the two ends. This CDR3 reads CASVPTDSTDTQYF. In DNA, the CDR3 is TGTGCTAGTGTTCCGACAGACAGCACAGATACGCAGTATTTT.

V is TRBV4-1 and J is TRBJ2-1; 10 nucleotides match TRBD2. Germline-derived CDR1 and CDR2 are MGHRA and YSYEKL. V was pared by 4 bases and J by 7 bases, with 10 bases of the junction left unmatched. The CDR3 consists of 16 residues. CDR3 nucleotide sequence: TGCGCCAGCAGCCGCGAGCCCAGCGGGGGGGCTAATGAGCAGTTCTTC. This gives the protein CASSREPSGGANEQFF.

The genes are TRBV6-1 and TRBJ2-1; a possible D gene is TRBD1 (6 bases). Deletions cut 7 bases from V and 4 bases from J, with 11 bases between. Germline-derived CDR1 and CDR2 are MNHNS and SASEGT. CDR3 length equals 13 residues. In DNA, the CDR3 is TGTGCCAGCACCCAGACAGGTTACAATGAGCAGTTCTTC. Translating gives CASTQTGYNEQFF.

The J gene is TRBJ2-1, the V gene TRBV4-1; D may be TRBD1 (6 bases). The V end was cut by 3 bases, the J end by 7 bases, with 19 bases between. Germline lookup yields CDR1 MGHRA and CDR2 YSYEKL. The CDR3 is 16 amino acids. CDR3 nucleotide sequence: TGCGCCAGCAGCCAGGTACCAGGGGCAGTTCGGAATGAGCAGTTCTTC. Its translation: CASSQVPGAVRNEQFF.

This chain links TRBV15 with TRBJ1-6, with D possibly TRBD1 on 5 matching bases. CDR1 and CDR2 from the germline V gene are LNHNV and YYDKDF (reference sequence). The V end was cut by 4 bases, the J end by 8 bases, with 9 bases between. The CDR3 runs to 13 residues. The DNA for the CDR3 is TGTGCCACCAGCATCAGGGCATATTCACCCCTCCACTTT. Protein product: CATSIRAYSPLHF.

This clone appeared a few times. This chain uses TRBV9 with TRBJ1-1; D is possibly TRBD1 (6 bases). This CDR3 region has 15 residues. Germline loops: CDR1 SGDLS, CDR2 YYNGEE. Deletions cut 2 bases from V and 6 bases from J, with 17 bases between. In nucleotides, the CDR3 is TGTGCCAGCAGCGTGTCAGGGGCGCCTCAGGCTGAAGCTTTCTTT. Amino acids: CASSVSGAPQAEAFF.

The rearrangement joins TRBV6-4 to TRBJ1-2; D call uncertain. This CDR3 is 16 amino acids long. The germline V gene has CDR1 MRHNA and CDR2 SNTAGT. V was trimmed by 6 bases and J by 5 bases, leaving 22 bases between them. DNA for the CDR3: TGTGCCAGCAGCCCCCTCCTCGGAGGGCTAGGGTATGGCTACACCTTC. It specifies CASSPLLGGLGYGYTF.

V usage is TRBV14 and J usage is TRBJ2-3; D is possibly TRBD2 (6 bases). CDR3 length equals 16 residues. The V end lost 4 bases, the J end lost 6 bases, and 20 bases lay between the germline ends. CDR1 and CDR2 from the germline V gene are SGHDN and FVKESK. For the CDR3, the DNA is TGTGCCAGCAGCCTTGGCCGGGGGATTATTTGGGATACGCAGTATTTT. Protein product: CASSLGRGIIWDTQYF.

The CDR3 DNA reads TGCGCCAGCAGTGATAACAGGGGTGTCGATGAGCAGTTCTTC. This codes for CASSDNRGVDEQFF. V and J are TRBV10-2 and TRBJ2-1, with 7 bases identical to TRBD1. V was clipped by 3 bases and J by 8 bases; unmatched bases: 7. Looked up from germline, CDR1 is WSHSY and CDR2 is SAAADI. This CDR3 contains 14 residues.

The chain is built from TRBV29-1 and TRBJ1-2; 8 positions agree with TRBD1. Germline V lookup: CDR1 SQVTM, CDR2 ANQGSEA. There are 12 residues in the CDR3. The J segment lost 3 bases and the V segment lost 3 bases, leaving 0 bases of the junction unmatched. The CDR3 DNA follows: TGCAGCGTTGAGACAGGGGACTATGGCTACACCTTC. It is translated as CSVETGDYGYTF.

This clone was counted a few times. The chain has TRBV19 and TRBJ1-1; no definite D call. The CDR3 loop spans 14 amino acids. The V end lost 7 bases, the J end lost 0 bases, and 12 bases lay between the germline ends. Per the germline V gene, CDR1 is LNHDA and CDR2 is SQIVND (reference sequence). Here the CDR3 reads CASIREQMNTEAFF. For the CDR3, the DNA is TGTGCCAGTATACGGGAGCAGATGAACACTGAAGCTTTCTTT.

The rearrangement joins TRBV5-1 to TRBJ1-6; unclear D gene. V dropped 2 bases and J dropped 8 bases, with 11 bases sitting between them. The CDR3 sequence is 14 residues long. Germline assignment: CDR1 SGHRS and CDR2 YFSETQ. For the CDR3, the DNA is TGCGCCAGCAGCTTACGCCAGCAGGATTCACCCCTCCACTTT. Translating it yields CASSLRQQDSPLHF.

As DNA, the CDR3 is TGTGCCAGCAGCCCAGGGGGTGGGACTGAAGCTTTCTTT. Encoded protein: CASSPGGGTEAFF. This chain links TRBV7-3 with TRBJ1-1, with 7 bases lining up with TRBD1. The CDR3 has 13 residues. The J segment lost 5 bases and the V segment lost 5 bases, leaving 5 bases of the junction unmatched. CDR1 SGHTA and CDR2 FQGTGA come from the germline V gene.

The sample holds one count of this clone. The chain carries TRBV23-1 and TRBJ1-1; TRBD1 aligns across 7 bases. TRBV23-1 belongs to the ORF category, with a function that is uncertain. CDR3 length: 14 amino acids. V was clipped by 4 bases and J by 1 base; unmatched bases: 3. The CDR3 DNA follows: TGCGCCAGCAGTCTGACAGGGTCGAACACTGAAGCTTTCTTT. This codes for CASSLTGSNTEAFF.